The T cell receptor beta chain under discussion was sequenced for a study of neurological immune-mediated disorders. 5'RACE employing 10-nucleotide random UMIs yielded the cDNA. TCRdb ran MiXCR on the 5' RACE reads and lists one entry per CDR3 protein. This table has 35,000 to 45,000 distinct CDR3 sequences, more than 6.5% appearing once. This clonotype has a count of ten or more. The unsorted libraries were made from 2 million PBMCs kept at -80 C. Sequencing was done on a sample of PBMCs. The clonotype comes from a woman in her 40s in good health.

CDR3 DNA sequence: TGTGCCAGCAGCGTAGCGGGGGGAAATTCACCCCTCCACTTT. Translating gives CASSVAGGNSPLHF. The rearrangement joins TRBV9 to TRBJ1-6; possibly TRBD1 for D (5 bases). The germline V gene encodes CDR1 SGDLS and CDR2 YYNGEE. CDR3 length: 14 residues. V was cut by 0 bases and J by 7 bases, with 8 bases left in between.